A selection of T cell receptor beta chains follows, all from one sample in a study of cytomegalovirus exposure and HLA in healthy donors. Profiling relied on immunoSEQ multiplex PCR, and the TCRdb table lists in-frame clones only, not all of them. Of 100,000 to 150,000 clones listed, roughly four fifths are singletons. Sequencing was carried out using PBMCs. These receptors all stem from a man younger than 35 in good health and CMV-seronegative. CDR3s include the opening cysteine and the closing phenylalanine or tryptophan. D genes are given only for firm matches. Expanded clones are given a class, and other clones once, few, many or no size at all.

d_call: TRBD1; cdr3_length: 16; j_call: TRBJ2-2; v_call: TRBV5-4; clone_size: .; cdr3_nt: TGTGCCAGCCAGGTGAGGGGACAGCCGAACACCGGGGAGCTGTTTTTT; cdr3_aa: CASQVRGQPNTGELFF
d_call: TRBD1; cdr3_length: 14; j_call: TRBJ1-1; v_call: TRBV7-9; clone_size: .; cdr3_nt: TGTGCCAGCAGCTCGCGGACAGGGAACACTGAAGCTTTCTTT; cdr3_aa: CASSSRTGNTEAFF
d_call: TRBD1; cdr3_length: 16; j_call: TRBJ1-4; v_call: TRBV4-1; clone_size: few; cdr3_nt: TGCGCCAGCAGCCACGGACAGGCAGCAACTAATGAAAAACTGTTTTTT; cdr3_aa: CASSHGQAATNEKLFF
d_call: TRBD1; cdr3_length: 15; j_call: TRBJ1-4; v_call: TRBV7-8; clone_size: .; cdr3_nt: TGTGCCAGCAGCTTACGGACAGGCGTGATTGAAAAACTGTTTTTT; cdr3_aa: CASSLRTGVIEKLFF
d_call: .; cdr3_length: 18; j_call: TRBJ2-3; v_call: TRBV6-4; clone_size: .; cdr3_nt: TGTGCCAGCAGTGACTCCCCCTTCAGCGGGCAAAGCACAGATACGCAGTATTTT; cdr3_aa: CASSDSPFSGQSTDTQYF
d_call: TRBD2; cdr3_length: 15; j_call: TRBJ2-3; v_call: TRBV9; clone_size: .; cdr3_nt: TGTGCCAGCAGCGTTGGGGGGGGACCCACAGATACGCAGTATTTT; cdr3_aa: CASSVGGGPTDTQYF
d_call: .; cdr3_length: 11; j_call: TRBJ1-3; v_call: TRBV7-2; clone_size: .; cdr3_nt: TGTGCCAGCACCGCTGGAAACACCATATATTTT; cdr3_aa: CASTAGNTIYF
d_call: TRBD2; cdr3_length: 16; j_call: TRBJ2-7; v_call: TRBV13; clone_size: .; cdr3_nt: TGTGCCAGCAGCTTAGGGGTTTCAGCGGGGGTAGACGAGCAGTACTTC; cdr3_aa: CASSLGVSAGVDEQYF
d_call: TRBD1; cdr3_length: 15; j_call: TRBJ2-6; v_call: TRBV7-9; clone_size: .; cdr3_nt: TGTGCCAGCAGCTTAGGGACAGGCCCCGCCAACGTCCTGACTTTC; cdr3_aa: CASSLGTGPANVLTF
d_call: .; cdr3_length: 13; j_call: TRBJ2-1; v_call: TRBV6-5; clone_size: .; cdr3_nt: TGTGCCAGCAGGTTCACCGGGACAATTGAGCAGTTCTTC; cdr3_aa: CASRFTGTIEQFF
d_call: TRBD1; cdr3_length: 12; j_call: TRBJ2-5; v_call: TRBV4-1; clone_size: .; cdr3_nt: TGCGCCACCCCGACAGGGGAAGAGACCCAGTACTTC; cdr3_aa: CATPTGEETQYF